The clone carrying this TCR beta chain was detected many times. These data originate in a study of T-cell reconstitution after alpha-beta-depleted transplantation in children. Unique molecular identifiers were built into the TCRbeta library. From the PCR reads, TCRdb called clonotypes with MiXCR, one entry per CDR3 protein. The table shows 400,000 to 500,000 distinct CDR3 sequences, with approximately 11% occurring only once. In germline, CDR1 is DFQATT, CDR2 SNEGSKA (reference sequence). CDR3 size: 12 residues. V lost 0 bases, J lost 5 bases, and 6 bases lay in between. The specimen comprised PBMCs from the stem cell graft donor, sampled from the stem cell graft. This receptor was obtained from a human donor who donated a stem cell graft to a child with acute myeloid leukemia. The chain is built from TRBV20-1 and TRBJ2-3; D is uncertain. Here the CDR3 DNA reads TGCAGTGCTAGAGATAGGGTAGATACGCAGTATTTT. This translates into CSARDRVDTQYF.